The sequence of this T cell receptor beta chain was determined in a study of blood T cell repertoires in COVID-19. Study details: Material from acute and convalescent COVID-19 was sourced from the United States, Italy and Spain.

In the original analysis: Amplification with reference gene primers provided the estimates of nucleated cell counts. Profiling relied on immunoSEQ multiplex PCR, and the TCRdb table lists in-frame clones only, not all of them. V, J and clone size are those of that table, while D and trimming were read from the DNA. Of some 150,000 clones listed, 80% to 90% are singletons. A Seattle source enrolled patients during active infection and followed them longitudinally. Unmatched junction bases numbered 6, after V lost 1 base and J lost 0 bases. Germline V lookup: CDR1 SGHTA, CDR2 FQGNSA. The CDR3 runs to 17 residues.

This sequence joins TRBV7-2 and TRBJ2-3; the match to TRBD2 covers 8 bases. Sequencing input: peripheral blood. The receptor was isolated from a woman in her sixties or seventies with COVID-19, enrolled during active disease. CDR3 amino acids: CASSLGWRGASTDTQYF. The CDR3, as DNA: TGTGCCAGCAGCTTAGGCTGGCGGGGGGCCAGCACAGATACGCAGTATTTT.